The 32 T cell receptor beta chains given below trace back to one sample, sequenced in a study of immune evolution from preneoplasia to lung adenocarcinoma. Sequenced by immunoSEQ multiplex PCR; TCRdb stores in-frame clones only, minus some. The repertoire holds about 7,300 clones, with 55% to 80% as singletons. The sample comprised FFPE lung adenocarcinoma in situ tissue. These receptors all come from an older donor with lung adenocarcinoma. Some clones in this sample may be carry-over from other donors' samples.

This clone appeared a few times. V is TRBV7-3 and J is TRBJ2-6; D unresolved. Germline V gives CDR1 SGHTA, CDR2 FQGTGA. V gave up 3 bases and J gave up 1 base, with 7 bases separating them. The CDR3 consists of 15 residues. CDR3 sequence (DNA): TGTGCCAGCAGCTTCTCCAGATCTGGGGCCAACGTCCTGACTTTC. Encoded protein: CASSFSRSGANVLTF.

This clone was counted a few times. This rearrangement joins TRBV28 to TRBJ2-6; D may be TRBD1 or TRBD2 (5 bases each). The V gene's germline CDR1 is MDHEN and CDR2 SYDVKM. V was pared by 6 bases and J by 4 bases, with 16 bases between. The CDR3 consists of 16 residues. The chain's CDR3 is CASRFPGASGANVLTF. CDR3 bases: TGTGCCAGCAGGTTTCCCGGGGCTTCGGGGGCCAACGTCCTGACTTTC.

This chain joins TRBV6-5 and TRBJ2-7; 7 nucleotides line up with TRBD1. CDR3 length: 13 amino acids. The trim removed 2 bases at V and 5 bases at J, leaving 3 bases unmatched. The germline V gene has CDR1 MNHEY and CDR2 SVGAGI. CDR3 protein: CASSYDRENEQYF. As DNA, the CDR3 is TGTGCCAGCAGTTACGACAGGGAAAACGAGCAGTACTTC.

This clone was counted between two and nine times. The J gene is TRBJ1-2, the V gene TRBV19; TRBD1 aligns across 8 bases. Germline V gene sequence: CDR1 LNHDA, CDR2 SQIVND (reference sequence). The CDR3 spans 13 residues. The V and J ends lost 8 bases and 3 bases, in that order; junction bases with no gene match: 5. CDR3 region: CASFRGLDYGYTF. DNA of the CDR3: TGTGCCAGTTTCAGGGGGCTCGACTATGGCTACACCTTC.

The chain is built from TRBV7-9 and TRBJ1-1; D is perhaps TRBD1 (6 bases). Trimming pared 5 bases from V and 4 bases from J, leaving 11 bases between. Germline CDR1 is SEHNR and CDR2 is FQNEAQ (reference sequence). This CDR3 is built from 13 residues. The CDR3 DNA reads TGTGCCAGCAGCGTCGGAGGGGGCACTGAAGCTTTCTTT. It encodes CASSVGGGTEAFF.

This chain joins TRBV5-1 and TRBJ1-6; 8 bases match TRBD1. The V and J ends lost 6 bases and 8 bases, in that order; junction bases with no gene match: 13. This CDR3 region has 16 residues. From germline, CDR1 is SGHRS and CDR2 YFSETQ. The CDR3 nucleotides are TGCGCCAGCAATAGCCTCCCGGGACAGGAGGATTCACCCCTCCACTTT. It translates to CASNSLPGQEDSPLHF.

The V call is TRBV4-2, the J call TRBJ1-5; D unresolved. Germline V CDR1 and CDR2: LGHNA, YNFKEQ. This CDR3 has 13 amino acids. V was cut by 4 bases and J by 5 bases, with 9 bases left in between. The CDR3 sequence: CASSRLKDQPQHF. CDR3 nucleotide sequence: TGTGCCAGCAGCCGACTCAAAGATCAGCCCCAGCATTTT.

V gene TRBV19 combines with J gene TRBJ2-2; D might be TRBD1 (5 bases). There are 14 residues in the CDR3. V was shortened by 7 bases and J by 0 bases, with 9 bases between the two germline ends. From germline, CDR1 is LNHDA and CDR2 SQIVND (reference sequence). The CDR3 sequence is CASTRTTNTGELFF. Here the CDR3 DNA reads TGTGCCAGTACGCGGACAACGAACACCGGGGAGCTGTTTTTT.

As for this clone: One junction end does not reproduce the germline sequence, and a read error may be involved. The genes are TRBV7-7 and TRBJ2-2; 10 nucleotides agree with TRBD1. This CDR3 is 15 amino acids long. Germline loops: CDR1 SSHAT, CDR2 FNYEAQ (reference sequence). The CDR3 bases are TGTGCTAGCACTTCCGGGACAGGGGCAACCGGGGAGCTGTTTTTT. It yields the protein CASTSGTGATGELFF.

The V call is TRBV11-3, the J call TRBJ1-4; D unresolved. From germline, CDR1 is SGHNT and CDR2 YENEEA. This CDR3 contains 13 residues. Trimming cost V 1 base and J 3 bases, with 3 bases left between them. DNA for the CDR3: TGTGCCAGCAGCTTAGGGGCTAATGAAAAACTGTTTTTT. Its protein is CASSLGANEKLFF.

The V gene is TRBV29-1, the J gene TRBJ1-2; tentatively, D is TRBD1 (5 bases). The CDR3 runs 8 residues. Trimming shortened V by 5 bases and J by 14 bases, and 9 bases separated the two germline ends. Germline V CDR1 and CDR2: SQVTM, ANQGSEA. The CDR3 loop is CSVQGETF. CDR3 nucleotide sequence: TGCAGCGTTCAGGGTGAAACCTTC. The full variable domain, rest sourced from reference TRBV29-1 and TRBJ1-2, is SAVISQKPSRDICQRGTSLTIQCQVDSQVTMMFWYRQQPGQSLTLIATANQGSEATYESGFVIDKFPISRPNLTFSTLTVSNMSPEDSSIYLCSVQGETFGSGTRLTVV.

This chain connects TRBV18 to TRBJ1-2; D possibly corresponds to TRBD1 (5 bases). Germline CDR1 is KGHSH and CDR2 is LQKENI. V was shortened by 3 bases and J by 0 bases, with 17 bases between the two germline ends. The CDR3 runs to 17 residues. CDR3 region: CASSPNQQALANYGYTF. CDR3 nucleotides: TGTGCCAGCTCACCTAACCAACAGGCTTTAGCTAACTATGGCTACACCTTC.

V gene TRBV28 combines with J gene TRBJ1-2, with TRBD1 matching 7 bases. The CDR3 consists of 14 residues. Trimming removed 5 bases from V and 7 bases from J; junction bases left unmatched: 10. CDR1 is MDHEN and CDR2 is SYDVKM in the germline V gene. CDR3 nucleotide sequence: TGTGCCAGCAGTACACCCCTCGACAGGGCTGGCTACACCTTC. Residues: CASSTPLDRAGYTF.

V and J are TRBV7-9 and TRBJ2-1; 8 bases agree with TRBD2. The CDR3 covers 15 residues. Trimming removed 7 bases from V and 0 bases from J; junction bases left unmatched: 5. Germline lookup yields CDR1 SEHNR and CDR2 FQNEAQ (reference sequence). CDR3 in amino acids: CASNIAGSSYNEQFF. DNA of the CDR3: TGTGCCAGCAACATAGCGGGGAGCTCCTACAATGAGCAGTTCTTC.

V and J are TRBV25-1 and TRBJ2-1; a weak D match, TRBD1 (5 bases). This CDR3 is 14 amino acids long. V lost 1 base and J 3 bases, leaving 7 bases between the germline ends. CDR1 is MGHDK, CDR2 SYGVNS, per germline. CDR3 DNA: TGTGCCAGCAGTGAATCCAGGGTCTACAATGAGCAGTTCTTC. Its protein is CASSESRVYNEQFF.

This clone was seen more than once but under ten times. CDR3 region: CASSRGLAAYEQYF. The CDR3 bases are TGTGCCAGCAGTAGGGGACTAGCGGCCTACGAGCAGTACTTC. The V call is TRBV7-8, the J call TRBJ2-7; 11 nucleotides align to TRBD2. The CDR3 loop spans 14 amino acids. Germline V gene data show CDR1 as SGHVS and CDR2 as FQNEAQ. J was trimmed by 2 bases and V by 6 bases; bases with no gene match: 3.

The gene calls are TRBV5-1 and TRBJ2-5, with no clear D. Deletions cut 1 base from V and 5 bases from J, with 9 bases between. The length of the CDR3 is 13 residues. The V gene's germline CDR1 is SGHRS and CDR2 YFSETQ. The CDR3 bases are TGCGCCAGCAGCTTGAGCCTTCGGGAGACCCAGTACTTC. It translates to CASSLSLRETQYF.

The J gene is TRBJ2-7, the V gene TRBV9; 13 positions agree with TRBD2. Germline V gene data show CDR1 as SGDLS and CDR2 as YYNGEE. V lost 4 bases, J lost 4 bases, and 5 bases stayed unmatched. The CDR3 extends over 15 amino acids. The CDR3 DNA sequence: TGTGCCAGCAGCATGGGGACTAGCGGGATTTACGAGCAGTACTTC. Protein product: CASSMGTSGIYEQYF.

This clone was seen just once. V usage is TRBV6-1 and J usage is TRBJ1-1; D unresolved. CDR1 and CDR2 (germline): MNHNS, SASEGT. The CDR3 is 15 residues long. Trimming cost V 8 bases and J 4 bases, with 20 bases left between them. The CDR3 DNA reads TGTGCCAGCCTACTAAACTTACTGGAGGGCACTGAAGCTTTCTTT. Translating gives CASLLNLLEGTEAFF.

This chain links TRBV5-6 with TRBJ1-4; D is undetermined. This CDR3 is 15 amino acids long. CDR1 and CDR2 from the germline V gene are SGHDT and YYEEEE. V was shortened by 0 bases and J by 4 bases, with 10 bases between the two germline ends. The CDR3 region has the DNA TGTGCCAGCAGCTTGGGTCTTCCTTATAATGAAAAACTGTTTTTT. It is translated as CASSLGLPYNEKLFF.

This clone appeared a single time. The chain is built from TRBV15 and TRBJ2-3, with D hard to call. V was shortened by 4 bases and J by 0 bases, with 5 bases between the two germline ends. CDR3 size: 13 residues. CDR1 LNHNV and CDR2 YYDKDF come from the germline V gene (reference sequence). CDR3 loop: CATSITSTDTQYF. The CDR3, as DNA: TGTGCCACCAGCATAACAAGCACAGATACGCAGTATTTT.

This chain uses TRBV15 with TRBJ2-7; maybe TRBD2 (6 bases). Germline loops: CDR1 LNHNV, CDR2 YYDKDF (reference sequence). The V end was cut by 0 bases, the J end by 7 bases, with 13 bases between. CDR3 length equals 14 residues. The CDR3 loop reads CATSRDRLAWEQYF. The CDR3 nucleotides are TGTGCCACCAGCAGAGATCGGCTAGCGTGGGAGCAGTACTTC.

In this sample, this clone turned up a few times. The chain employs TRBV30 and TRBJ1-2; 9 nucleotides align to TRBD1. This CDR3 is built from 14 residues. The V gene end was trimmed by 3 bases and the J gene end by 8 bases; junction bases not matched to a gene: 10. CDR1 and CDR2 (germline): GTSNPN, SVGIG (reference sequence). CDR3 protein: CAWRATGGLLGYTF. The CDR3 coding sequence is TGTGCCTGGAGGGCAACAGGGGGCTTACTCGGCTACACCTTC.

The chain combines TRBV6-5 with TRBJ1-4, with D maybe TRBD1 (6 bases). Germline loops: CDR1 MNHEY, CDR2 SVGAGI. The CDR3 has 15 residues. The ends were cut back, 2 bases at V and 7 bases at J, with 14 bases in the middle. DNA for the CDR3: TGTGCCAGCAGTTACATCGGGGGGCGCGGTGAAAAACTGTTTTTT. Protein product: CASSYIGGRGEKLFF.

This sequence joins TRBV11-2 and TRBJ1-5; D is unclear. Germline V lookup: CDR1 SGHAT, CDR2 FQNNGV. V shed 0 bases and J shed 2 bases, with 11 bases lying between them. This CDR3 has 16 amino acids. The CDR3 bases are TGTGCCAGCAGCTTAGATGGCAGACAAGGCAATCAGCCCCAGCATTTT. It specifies CASSLDGRQGNQPQHF.

This rearrangement joins TRBV7-9 to TRBJ1-2; D not resolved. V shed 1 base and J shed 0 bases, with 3 bases lying between them. The CDR3 has 13 amino acids. Germline values: CDR1 SEHNR, CDR2 FQNEAQ (reference sequence). Here the CDR3 reads CASSLGANYGYTF. The CDR3 region has the DNA TGTGCCAGCAGCTTAGGCGCTAACTATGGCTACACCTTC.

The gene calls are TRBV30 and TRBJ1-6; TRBD1 is a possible D gene (5 bases). This CDR3 is 14 amino acids long. Germline CDR1 and CDR2: GTSNPN and SVGIG (reference sequence). Trimming pared 3 bases from V and 6 bases from J, leaving 12 bases between. The CDR3 bases are TGTGCCTGGAGCCCGGGACTGATTAATTCACCCCTCCACTTT. Amino acids: CAWSPGLINSPLHF.

This sequence joins TRBV7-9 and TRBJ1-1, with D unclear. Trimming shortened V by 8 bases and J by 10 bases, and 14 bases separated the two germline ends. The germline gives CDR1 SEHNR, CDR2 FQNEAQ (reference sequence). The CDR3 loop spans 11 amino acids. The CDR3 spells CASSLTAVAFF. The CDR3 DNA follows: TGTGCCAGCTCCCTCACCGCGGTAGCTTTCTTT.

A few counts support this clone. This rearrangement joins TRBV6-5 to TRBJ2-7, with D possibly TRBD1 on 6 matching bases. CDR1 and CDR2 from the germline V gene are MNHEY and SVGAGI. V lost 2 bases to trimming and J lost 5 bases, with 13 bases between them. The CDR3 extends over 14 amino acids. CDR3 DNA sequence: TGTGCCAGCAGTTACGGCTCAGGGGATAACGAGCAGTACTTC. This gives the protein CASSYGSGDNEQYF.

About this clone: In the same sample, other DNA sequences code for this CDR3. The chain has TRBV6-1 and TRBJ1-2, with 8 positions matching TRBD1. The CDR3 is 13 amino acids. J gave up 5 bases and V 7 bases, and 6 bases lay outside the gene matches. Germline CDR1 reads MNHNS; CDR2 reads SASEGT. Here the CDR3 reads CASTKDRAYGYTF. DNA of the CDR3: TGTGCCAGCACTAAGGACAGGGCTTATGGCTACACCTTC.

V gene TRBV4-1 combines with J gene TRBJ2-7; D perhaps matches TRBD1 (5 bases). This CDR3 contains 15 residues. The V end lost 5 bases, the J end lost 2 bases, and 16 bases lay between the germline ends. Germline V lookup: CDR1 MGHRA, CDR2 YSYEKL. CDR3 DNA: TGCGCCAGCAGCACCAGACAGACATCTGCCTACGAGCAGTACTTC. This translates into CASSTRQTSAYEQYF.

V gene TRBV5-4 combines with J gene TRBJ1-2, with D perhaps TRBD1 (6 bases). The length of the CDR3 is 13 residues. Trimming removed 4 bases from V and 5 bases from J, with 12 bases in between. Germline CDR1 and CDR2: SGHNT and YYREEE (reference sequence). CDR3: CASSRGREYGYTF. CDR3 nucleotides: TGTGCCAGCAGCCGGGGGCGGGAGTATGGCTACACCTTC.